In its sample, the clone carrying this T cell receptor (beta chain) was seen a few times. The antigen is not known. The sample originates from a study of cytomegalovirus exposure and HLA in healthy donors. Notes on the study in general: What a later analysis showed was that several of the most significant clusters appeared linked to common viral pathogens. Most TCR beta V segments were productive about 87% or about 30% of the time in an earlier analysis.

Researchers ran the PCR with 60 Vbeta and 13 Jbeta primers. TCRdb's copy holds only in-frame clones and misses some; the assay was immunoSEQ multiplex PCR. The table has around 39,000 clones, approximately 80% seen once. Germline values: CDR1 MRHNA, CDR2 SNTAGT. The CDR3 runs to 14 residues. Germline trimming cut 5 bases from V and 4 bases from J; bases unmatched to any gene: 4. This TCR came from a man aged 30 to 45 in good health and CMV-seronegative. Sequenced material: PBMCs. The chain carries TRBV6-4 and TRBJ2-3; 9 positions match TRBD1. The CDR3 nucleotides are TGTGCCAGCAGTCCGGGACAGGGTGCAGATACGCAGTATTTT. Its protein product is CASSPGQGADTQYF.